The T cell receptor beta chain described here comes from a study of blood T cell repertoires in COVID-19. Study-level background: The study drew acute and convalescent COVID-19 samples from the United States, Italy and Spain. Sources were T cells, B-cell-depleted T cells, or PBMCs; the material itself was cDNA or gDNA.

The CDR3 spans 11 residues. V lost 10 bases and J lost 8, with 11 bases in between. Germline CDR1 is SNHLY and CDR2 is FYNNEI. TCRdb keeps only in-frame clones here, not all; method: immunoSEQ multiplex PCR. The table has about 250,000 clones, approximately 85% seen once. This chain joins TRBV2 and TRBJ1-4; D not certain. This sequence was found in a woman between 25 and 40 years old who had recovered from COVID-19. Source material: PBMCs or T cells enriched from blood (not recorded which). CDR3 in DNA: TGTGCCACCTATAGGGAGGAAAAACTGTTTTTT. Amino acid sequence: CATYREEKLFF.